These 18 T cell receptor beta chains were sequenced from one sample in a study of blood T cell repertoires in COVID-19. Sequencing used immunoSEQ multiplex PCR; TCRdb keeps in-frame clones, though not all of them. The sample lists about 310,000 clones; roughly 86% were seen once. Source material: PBMCs or T cells enriched from blood (not recorded which). These receptors were obtained from a young woman who had recovered from COVID-19.

The gene calls are TRBV7-5 and TRBJ2-7; the D call of TRBD1 is as the table states it, not checked on the DNA. TRBV7-5 is an annotated pseudogene. This CDR3 spans 15 amino acids. CDR3 sequence: CVRSLRSPVTYEQYF. The CDR3 bases are TGTGTCAGAAGCTTAAGATCCCCAGTGACCTACGAGCAGTACTTC.

In this sample, this clone turned up a few times. This chain links TRBV30 with TRBJ1-6; D not certain. The V and J ends lost 0 bases and 7 bases respectively, with 7 bases between them. CDR1 is GTSNPN, CDR2 SVGIG, per germline (reference sequence). The CDR3 extends over 13 amino acids. CDR3: CAWSVLKNSPLHF. The DNA of the CDR3 is TGTGCCTGGAGTGTACTTAAGAATTCACCCCTCCACTTT.

The V and J genes are TRBV10-3 and TRBJ2-1, with D perhaps TRBD2 (7 bases). Germline CDR1 reads ENHRY; CDR2 reads SYGVKD. The CDR3 loop spans 16 amino acids. V lost 0 bases and J 2 bases, leaving 11 bases between the germline ends. CDR3 nucleotides: TGTGCCATCAGTGAGTCGACCGGGGGGCCCTACAATGAGCAGTTCTTC. Amino acid sequence: CAISESTGGPYNEQFF.

This clone was observed a single time. V gene TRBV3-1 (or the pseudogene TRBV3-2) combines with J gene TRBJ2-6; tentative D call: TRBD1 (5 bases). Germline V gene lookup returns CDR1 LGHDT and CDR2 YNNKEL (reference sequence). With 7 bases removed from V and 4 bases from J, the gap between germline ends came to 20 bases. The CDR3 has 17 residues. This CDR3 reads CASNGHDVGFGANVLTF. The CDR3 bases are TGTGCCAGCAACGGACACGACGTGGGCTTCGGGGCCAACGTCCTGACTTTC.

This chain uses TRBV6-5 with TRBJ1-1; 8 positions match TRBD1. The CDR3 contains 15 residues. The V gene end was trimmed by 0 bases and the J gene end by 5 bases; junction bases not matched to a gene: 5. The germline gives CDR1 MNHEY, CDR2 SVGAGI. The CDR3 sequence: CASSYSQGAGTEAFF. The CDR3 DNA reads TGTGCCAGCAGTTACTCGCAGGGGGCGGGGACTGAAGCTTTCTTT.

The rearrangement joins TRBV3-1 (or the pseudogene TRBV3-2) to TRBJ1-2; D remains unclear. In germline, CDR1 is LGHDT, CDR2 YNNKEL (reference sequence). The CDR3 extends over 12 amino acids. V shed 6 bases and J shed 3 bases, with 8 bases lying between them. The CDR3 sequence is CASRAADYGYTF. CDR3 nucleotides: TGTGCCAGCAGGGCGGCCGACTATGGCTACACCTTC.

V gene TRBV13 combines with J gene TRBJ1-3, with D perhaps matching TRBD1 (5 bases). V lost 5 bases and J lost 4, with 15 bases in between. The CDR3 has 15 amino acids. Germline CDR1 and CDR2: PRHDT and FYEKMQ (reference sequence). The CDR3 nucleotides are TGTGCCAGCAGCCCCGACCCAGGGTCAGGAAACACCATATATTTT. Protein product: CASSPDPGSGNTIYF.

J is TRBJ2-7 and V is TRBV7-9; TRBD2 is a possible D gene (7 bases). The CDR3 spans 16 residues. Trimming took off 4 bases at V and 3 bases at J, with 19 bases between the two ends. Germline V CDR1 and CDR2: SEHNR, FQNEAQ (reference sequence). Here the CDR3 reads CASSSPRGGDYYEQYF. CDR3 nucleotide sequence: TGTGCCAGCAGCTCACCTCGAGGGGGGGACTACTACGAGCAGTACTTC.

The chain links TRBV5-3 to TRBJ1-2, with no clear D. TRBV5-3 is an open reading frame, and its role is uncertain. Trimming left V 3 bases short and J 4 bases short, with 19 bases between. The CDR3 contains 16 residues. The CDR3 spells CARSCGLRLSGYGYTF. CDR3 nucleotides: TGTGCCAGAAGCTGTGGCCTTAGATTATCGGGCTATGGCTACACCTTC.

This clone has ten or more counts. The V call is TRBV5-4, the J call TRBJ2-2; 8 positions match TRBD1. Trimming at V came to 4 bases and at J to 4 bases, leaving 15 bases not matched to a gene. The CDR3 consists of 18 residues. From germline, CDR1 is SGHNT and CDR2 YYREEE (reference sequence). The CDR3 spells CASSGKGQGAQGTGELFF. CDR3 coding DNA: TGTGCCAGCAGCGGGAAGGGGCAGGGGGCGCAGGGCACCGGGGAGCTGTTTTTT.

This clone was detected only once. V gene TRBV7-3 combines with J gene TRBJ2-3; 10 positions agree with TRBD1. The CDR3 is made up of 15 amino acids. V shed 5 bases, J shed 0 bases, and the junction held 2 bases outside the gene matches. Germline V lookup: CDR1 SGHTA, CDR2 FQGTGA. Here the CDR3 DNA reads TGTGCCAGCAGCAGACAGGGGGCGAGCACAGATACGCAGTATTTT. Translating it yields CASSRQGASTDTQYF.

This chain links TRBV2 with TRBJ1-6, with a possible D match to TRBD1 (6 bases). Per germline, CDR1 SNHLY and CDR2 FYNNEI. CDR3 size: 15 residues. Deletions cut 9 bases from V and 7 bases from J, with 19 bases between. In nucleotides, the CDR3 is TGTGCCAGTCTAAGACAGGACCCGACGAATTCACCCCTCCACTTT. Amino acids: CASLRQDPTNSPLHF.

The V call is TRBV12-3 or TRBV12-4, the J call TRBJ1-5; 7 nucleotides align to TRBD1. The CDR3 runs to 13 residues. V shed 6 bases and J 4 bases; nucleotides not matched to a gene: 3. DNA for the CDR3: TGTGCCAGCAGCCCACAGGGGAATCAGCCCCAGCATTTT. It codes for CASSPQGNQPQHF.

J is TRBJ1-1 and V is TRBV7-3; no firm D call. The V end was cut by 2 bases, the J end by 6 bases, with 10 bases between. This CDR3 has 13 amino acids. Germline-derived CDR1 and CDR2 are SGHTA and FQGTGA. CDR3 loop: CASSLLGGAEAFF. The CDR3 DNA follows: TGTGCCAGCAGCTTACTGGGAGGCGCTGAAGCTTTCTTT. The full variable domain, in which reference TRBV7-3 and TRBJ1-1 provide the parts outside the CDR3, is GAGVSQTPSNKVTEKGKYVELRCDPISGHTALYWYRQSLGQGPEFLIYFQGTGAADDSGLPNDRFFAVRPEGSVSTLKIQRTERGDSAVYLCASSLLGGAEAFFGQGTRLTVV.

Notes on this clone: One end of the junction varies from germline; a read error may be responsible. The chain employs TRBV11-2 and TRBJ2-1; the match to TRBD1 covers 7 bases. CDR3 size: 14 residues. Germline CDR1 is SGHAT and CDR2 is FQNNGV. The CDR3 DNA sequence: TGTGCCAGCAGCTTAGGAGTTTCTGGGACAGCTTGTCTCTTC. It codes for CASSLGVSGTACLF.

The chain couples TRBV7-9 to TRBJ1-3, with a possible D match to TRBD1 (5 bases). This CDR3 spans 16 amino acids. V was cut by 0 bases and J by 0 bases, with 9 bases left in between. CDR1 and CDR2 from the germline V gene are SEHNR and FQNEAQ (reference sequence). The chain's CDR3 is CASSLARGTSGNTIYF. The CDR3 DNA reads TGTGCCAGCAGCTTAGCGCGGGGGACCTCTGGAAACACCATATATTTT.

This rearrangement joins TRBV12-3 or TRBV12-4 to TRBJ1-5; possibly TRBD1 for D (5 bases). This CDR3 comprises 13 residues. Trimming took off 7 bases at V and 7 bases at J, with 14 bases between the two ends. CDR3 amino acids: CASTPGGSQPQHF. The DNA of the CDR3 is TGTGCCAGCACCCCGGGGGGGTCGCAGCCCCAGCATTTT.

This rearrangement joins TRBV9 to TRBJ2-1, with 9 nucleotides matching TRBD2. The CDR3 loop spans 15 amino acids. Germline CDR1 is SGDLS and CDR2 is YYNGEE. The CDR3 nucleotides read TGTCCCCCCCCCGGGGGGCGGGAGGGGGACAATGAGCAGTTCTTC. Translating it yields CPPPGGREGDNEQFF.